This T cell receptor beta chain was recovered during a study of cytomegalovirus exposure and HLA in healthy donors. Whole-study findings and limits: As was reported, the HLA-A and HLA-B alleles of most subjects were accurately predicted from TCR beta sequences. A later analysis by the authors found several of the most significant clusters apparently linked to common viral pathogens.

Nominally healthy donors were sampled, though unrecorded immune exposures were likely. The PCR made use of 60 Vbeta and 13 Jbeta primers. Original handling: Later reanalysis found 60 million to 90 million unique TCR beta chains, 10 million to 12 million of them shared. Repertoires were generated with immunoSEQ multiplex PCR, while TCRdb's copy carries only in-frame clones and drops some. From that table come the V and J calls and clone size; the DNA was used to work out D and trimming. Of hundreds of thousands of clones detected, approximately 80% appear once; the ten largest clones hold 0.58%. Note on this clone: Its antigen is not identified.

Germline loops: CDR1 SGDLS, CDR2 YYNGEE. V lost 9 bases, J lost 4 bases, and 13 bases lay in between. This CDR3 has 13 amino acids. Sequencing input: PBMCs. The J gene is TRBJ2-2, the V gene TRBV9, with D maybe TRBD1 (6 bases). The clonotype was recovered from a woman in her 40s in good health and CMV-seronegative. The CDR3 region has the DNA TGTGCCACCCGTCCAGGGGCCACCGGGGAGCTGTTTTTT. Amino acids: CATRPGATGELFF. Full variable domain (outside the CDR3, taken from reference TRBV9 and TRBJ2-2): DSGVTQTPKHLITATGQRVTLRCSPRSGDLSVYWYQQSLDQGLQFLIQYYNGEERAKGNILERFSAQQFPDLHSELNLSSLELGDSALYFCATRPGATGELFFGEGSRLTVL.